One sample yielded the 17 T cell receptor beta chains listed below, sequenced in a study of T cells in Graves' hyperthyroidism and ophthalmopathy. Amplified regions were TCR beta CDR3 sequences from RNA transcripts. The TCR CDR3 first-round RT-PCR relied on the HTBI primer set. TCRdb redid the calling of the multiplex PCR reads with MiXCR, one entry per CDR3 protein. Of about 300,000 distinct CDR3 sequences in the sample, about 19% were seen once. The source material was blood. The receptors stem from a man aged 50 to 59 with Graves' ophthalmopathy.

This clonotype was observed at least ten times. The rearrangement joins TRBV12-3 or TRBV12-4 to TRBJ1-1; no firm D call. Trimming shortened V by 4 bases and J by 11 bases, and 11 bases separated the two germline ends. The CDR3 is 11 amino acids. The CDR3 protein is CASSYGFRAFF. CDR3 nucleotide sequence: TGTGCCAGCAGTTACGGGTTTCGGGCTTTCTTT.

This rearrangement joins TRBV2 to TRBJ2-1; TRBD2 matches 12 bases. This CDR3 is 19 amino acids long. Germline CDR1 reads SNHLY; CDR2 reads FYNNEI. J gave up 0 bases and V 6 bases, and 12 bases lay outside the gene matches. The CDR3 spells CASRDDLAGGRSSYNEQFF. The CDR3 DNA sequence: TGTGCCAGCAGAGACGATCTAGCGGGAGGGCGGAGCTCCTACAATGAGCAGTTCTTC.

The V call is TRBV7-2, the J call TRBJ2-1, with 10 bases aligning to TRBD2. The junction had 8 bases not matched to a gene; V was cut back by 5 bases and J by 7 bases. Germline V lookup: CDR1 SGHTA, CDR2 FQGNSA. The CDR3 is made up of 15 amino acids. CDR3 residues: CASSLSGRAGNEQFF. CDR3 bases: TGTGCCAGCAGCCTAAGCGGGAGGGCCGGTAATGAGCAGTTCTTC.

This clonotype occurred a few times. The V call is TRBV28, the J call TRBJ2-3; D might be TRBD2 (6 bases). Trimming removed 3 bases at V and 1 base at J, with 14 bases between. Germline loops: CDR1 MDHEN, CDR2 SYDVKM. The CDR3 extends over 16 amino acids. The CDR3 reads CASSFQSGARTDTQYF. The CDR3 DNA reads as TGTGCCAGCAGTTTTCAGTCGGGAGCGCGCACAGATACGCAGTATTTT.

J is TRBJ2-4 and V is TRBV19; 7 bases line up with TRBD2. The germline CDR1 and CDR2 sequences are LNHDA and SQIVND (reference sequence). The trim removed 6 bases at V and 6 bases at J, leaving 8 bases unmatched. The CDR3 sequence is 14 residues long. The CDR3 nucleotides are TGTGCCAGTAGGGGGGGGGTTAGTGGAAACATTCAGTACTTC. Amino acid sequence: CASRGGVSGNIQYF.

This rearrangement joins TRBV6-2 or TRBV6-3 to TRBJ2-1; D not certain. V lost 3 bases and J lost 6, with 6 bases in between. Germline V gives CDR1 MNHEY, CDR2 SVGEGT. The CDR3 runs 12 residues. CDR3 DNA: TGTGCCAGCAGTTATCCCGGCAATGAGCAGTTCTTC. Protein sequence: CASSYPGNEQFF.

The chain is built from TRBV27 and TRBJ2-7; TRBD2 might be the D (5 bases). V dropped 3 bases and J dropped 9 bases, with 18 bases sitting between them. Germline values: CDR1 MNHEY, CDR2 SMNVEV (reference sequence). This CDR3 is built from 14 residues. CDR3 sequence reads: CASSFIPPSRGQYF. CDR3 DNA: TGTGCCAGCAGTTTTATCCCCCCCTCCCGGGGGCAGTACTTC.

V is TRBV3-1 and J is TRBJ2-5, with D tentatively TRBD1 (6 bases). Trimming removed 4 bases at V and 5 bases at J, with 17 bases between. From germline, CDR1 is LGHDT and CDR2 YNNKEL (reference sequence). This CDR3 has 15 amino acids. The CDR3 DNA reads as TGTGCCAGCAGCCTCCGGACAGCCGGCAGGGAGACCCAGTACTTC. Translating it yields CASSLRTAGRETQYF.

The CDR3 here is CASGTSGITDTQYF. DNA for the CDR3: TGCGCCAGCGGGACTAGCGGGATCACAGATACGCAGTATTTT. The chain is built from TRBV4-1 and TRBJ2-3; 13 positions match TRBD2. CDR3 length equals 14 residues. V was pared by 8 bases and J by 2 bases, with 1 base of the junction left unmatched. Germline lookup yields CDR1 MGHRA and CDR2 YSYEKL.

The V call is TRBV15, the J call TRBJ1-1, with 9 bases fitting TRBD1. In germline, CDR1 is LNHNV, CDR2 YYDKDF (reference sequence). CDR3 size: 15 residues. Germline trimming cut 0 bases from V and 6 bases from J; bases unmatched to any gene: 5. This chain's CDR3 is CATSRDSRQGAEAFF. The CDR3 nucleotides are TGTGCCACCAGCAGAGATTCACGACAGGGGGCTGAAGCTTTCTTT.

This clonotype has just a few counts. One end of the junction varies from germline; a read error may be responsible. This chain joins TRBV27 and TRBJ2-1; 9 nucleotides agree with TRBD2. The CDR3 is made up of 16 amino acids. CDR1 and CDR2 from the germline V gene are MNHEY and SMNVEV (reference sequence). The CDR3 region has the DNA TGTGCCAACAGTTTCATCAGACTAGCGGATTACAATGAGCAGTTCTTC. Translation: CANSFIRLADYNEQFF.

The chain links TRBV29-1 to TRBJ1-1, with 10 nucleotides matching TRBD1. The CDR3 consists of 11 residues. Per the germline V gene, CDR1 is SQVTM and CDR2 is ANQGSEA. Germline trimming cut 7 bases from V and 9 bases from J; bases unmatched to any gene: 5. The CDR3 DNA is TGCAGCGCCGTGGGACAGGGGCAAGCTTTCTTT. Protein product: CSAVGQGQAFF. The complete variable domain, with remaining parts taken from reference TRBV29-1 and TRBJ1-1, reads SAVISQKPSRDICQRGTSLTIQCQVDSQVTMMFWYRQQPGQSLTLIATANQGSEATYESGFVIDKFPISRPNLTFSTLTVSNMSPEDSSIYLCSAVGQGQAFFGQGTRLTVV.

This sequence joins TRBV28 and TRBJ1-6; 7 bases fit TRBD1. The CDR3 sequence is 14 residues long. The junction had 1 base not matched to a gene; V was cut back by 1 base and J by 7 bases. CDR1 and CDR2 from the germline V gene are MDHEN and SYDVKM. The CDR3 nucleotides are TGTGCCAGCAGTTTATACAGGGGAAATTCACCCCTCCACTTT. Amino acids: CASSLYRGNSPLHF.

This clonotype appeared many times. The chain has TRBV7-8 and TRBJ2-3; D is possibly TRBD2 (5 bases). Germline V gene lookup returns CDR1 SGHVS and CDR2 FQNEAQ. V lost 8 bases and J 8 bases, leaving 14 bases between the germline ends. The CDR3 length is 12 residues. The CDR3 sequence is CASAETRGTQYF. For the CDR3, the DNA is TGTGCCAGCGCGGAGACCCGGGGTACGCAGTATTTT. Variable domain in full (rest from reference TRBV7-8 and TRBJ2-3): GAGVSQSPRYKVAKRGQDVALRCDPISGHVSLFWYQQALGQGPEFLTYFQNEAQLDKSGLPSDRFFAERPEGSVSTLKIQRTQQEDSAVYLCASAETRGTQYFGPGTRLTVL.

This clonotype has only a few counts. The V gene is TRBV5-1, the J gene TRBJ1-3; no clear D gene. V was pared by 7 bases and J by 2 bases, with 10 bases between. Germline CDR1 is SGHRS and CDR2 is YFSETQ. This CDR3 is built from 13 residues. CDR3 in DNA: TGCGCCAGCCCCCGGGCGGCTGGAAACACCATATATTTT. This encodes CASPRAAGNTIYF.

This clonotype was found many times. V and J are TRBV5-5 and TRBJ2-7, with D perhaps matching TRBD1 (5 bases). The CDR3 has 15 amino acids. Per germline, CDR1 SGHKS and CDR2 YYEKEE (reference sequence). V was trimmed by 2 bases and J by 2 bases, leaving 14 bases between them. The CDR3 spells CASSLSTGPTYEQYF. The CDR3 bases are TGTGCCAGCAGCTTAAGTACAGGACCAACCTACGAGCAGTACTTC.

The table lists this clonotype with many counts. The chain links TRBV5-1 to TRBJ2-7; 12 nucleotides match TRBD2. In germline, CDR1 is SGHRS, CDR2 YFSETQ. V lost 1 base to trimming and J lost 5 bases; unmatched junction nucleotides: 13. This CDR3 has 18 amino acids. In DNA form, the CDR3 reads TGCGCCAGCAGCTTGACTAGCGGGAGGACTGATGTAAGAAACGAGCAGTACTTC. Encoded protein: CASSLTSGRTDVRNEQYF. The whole variable domain, filled in from reference TRBV5-1 and TRBJ2-7, reads KAGVTQTPRYLIKTRGQQVTLSCSPISGHRSVSWYQQTPGQGLQFLFEYFSETQRNKGNFPGRFSGRQFSNSRSEMNVSTLELGDSALYLCASSLTSGRTDVRNEQYFGPGTRLTVT.